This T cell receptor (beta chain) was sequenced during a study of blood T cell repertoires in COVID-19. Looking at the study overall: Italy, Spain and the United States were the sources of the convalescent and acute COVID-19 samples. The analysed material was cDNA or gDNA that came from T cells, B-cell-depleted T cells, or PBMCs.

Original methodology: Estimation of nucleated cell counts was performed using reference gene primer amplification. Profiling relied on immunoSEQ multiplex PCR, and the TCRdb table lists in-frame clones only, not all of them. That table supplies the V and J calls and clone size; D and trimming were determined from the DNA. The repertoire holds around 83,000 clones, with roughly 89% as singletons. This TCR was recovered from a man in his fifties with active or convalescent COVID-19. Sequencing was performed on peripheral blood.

This CDR3 is CASSSRTGTSEQYF. The CDR3 nucleotides read TGTGCCAGCAGCTCGAGGACCGGGACTAGCGAGCAGTACTTC. The chain combines TRBV7-2 with TRBJ2-7; TRBD2 matches at 8 bases. Germline values: CDR1 SGHTA, CDR2 FQGNSA. The CDR3 runs to 14 residues. V gave up 4 bases and J gave up 6 bases; unmatched junction bases: 8. Using reference TRBV7-2 and TRBJ2-7 for the parts outside the CDR3, the full variable domain is GAGVSQSPSNKVTEKGKDVELRCDPISGHTALYWYRQSLGQGLEFLIYFQGNSAPDKSGLPSDRFSAERTGGSVSTLTIQRTQQEDSAVYLCASSSRTGTSEQYFGPGTRLTVT.